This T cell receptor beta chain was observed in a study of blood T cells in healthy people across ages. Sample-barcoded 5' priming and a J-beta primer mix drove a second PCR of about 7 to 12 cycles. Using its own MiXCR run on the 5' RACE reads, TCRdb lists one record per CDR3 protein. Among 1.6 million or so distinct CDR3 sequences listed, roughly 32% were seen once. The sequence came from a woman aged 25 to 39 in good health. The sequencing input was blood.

The CDR3 is CASTTTVRGIYEQYF. As DNA, the CDR3 is TGTGCCAGCACCACGACCGTGAGGGGAATCTACGAGCAGTACTTC. V and J are TRBV28 and TRBJ2-7; possibly TRBD1 or TRBD2 for D (5 bases each). Germline V gene lookup returns CDR1 MDHEN and CDR2 SYDVKM. The CDR3 is made up of 15 amino acids. The V end was cut by 7 bases, the J end by 3 bases, with 19 bases between.